This is a list of T cell receptor beta chains from one sample in a study of cytomegalovirus exposure and HLA in healthy donors. TCRdb's copy holds only in-frame clones and misses some; the assay was immunoSEQ multiplex PCR. Of some 120,000 clones in the sample, roughly 86% are singletons; the top ten hold 1.8%. Sequenced material: PBMCs. The source is a man younger than 30 in good health and CMV-seronegative. CDR3s include the opening cysteine and the closing phenylalanine or tryptophan. D genes are given only for firm matches. Clone size appears in some rows only: once, few, many, or a class for an expanded clone.

V	D	J	size	DNA	CDR3
TRBV19	TRBD2	TRBJ2-7	-	TGTGCCAGTAGTTCGGGACTAGCGACCGGCGAGCAGTACTTC	CASSSGLATGEQYF
TRBV5-4	-	TRBJ2-2	-	TGTGCCAGCAGCAGATACAGGGCCGGGGAGCTGTTTTTT	CASSRYRAGELFF
TRBV9	TRBD1	TRBJ2-5	-	TGTGCCAGCAGCGCCGAAGGGACAGATTTAACCCAAGAGACCCAGTACTTC	CASSAEGTDLTQETQYF
TRBV4-1	TRBD2	TRBJ2-2	few	TGCGCCAGCAGCCAAACTAGCGGGGGGGCCGGGGAGCTGTTTTTT	CASSQTSGGAGELFF
TRBV19	-	TRBJ1-1	-	TGTGCCAGTAGTATTAAAGGTCGGACTGGGGCTTTCTTT	CASSIKGRTGAFF
TRBV15	TRBD1	TRBJ1-2	-	TGTGCCACCAGCAGAGTACAGGGGTTCTCGTATGGCTACACCTTC	CATSRVQGFSYGYTF
TRBV7-2	-	TRBJ1-2	-	TGTGCCAGCAGCTTATACGATGCAGGGGGCTACACCTTC	CASSLYDAGGYTF
TRBV27	-	TRBJ1-2	-	TGTGCCAGCAGTTTATCTGGGGAGGGAGTCTTC	CASSLSGEGVF
TRBV11-2	TRBD1	TRBJ2-5	-	TGTGCCAGCAGCCCAGACAGGGGAGAGACCCAGTACTTC	CASSPDRGETQYF
TRBV19	-	TRBJ1-5	once	TGTGCCAGTAGGCAAAGGGGAGGGGGTCAGCCCCAGCATTTT	CASRQRGGGQPQHF
TRBV9	TRBD1	TRBJ1-2	few	TGTGCCAGCAGCGCCCCCACAGGGGACTATGGCTACACCTTC	CASSAPTGDYGYTF
TRBV6-5	-	TRBJ1-1	-	TGTGCCAGCAGTTACGGTGAGGGGGTGAACACTGAAGCTTTCTTT	CASSYGEGVNTEAFF
TRBV18	-	TRBJ2-1	-	TGTGCCAGCTCTACCAAGGCTTTCGGGTCCTACAATGAGCAGTTCTTC	CASSTKAFGSYNEQFF
TRBV6-5	-	TRBJ2-7	-	TGTGCCAGCAGTTACTTCAGGGCCTCCTACGAGCAGTACTTC	CASSYFRASYEQYF
TRBV7-2	TRBD1	TRBJ1-5	few	TGTGCCAGCAGCATTGTTTTGGGACAGGGGTATGCGCCCCAGCATTTT	CASSIVLGQGYAPQHF
TRBV4-1	-	TRBJ2-6	-	TGCGCCAGCAGTTCCTCCTCGGGAGGGGCCAACGTCCTGACTTTC	CASSSSSGGANVLTF
TRBV6-1	TRBD1	TRBJ1-5	-	TGTGCCAGCAGTGGTACTACAGGGGGCGCGGTTCAGCCCCAGCATTTT	CASSGTTGGAVQPQHF
TRBV5-1	TRBD2	TRBJ2-1	-	TGCGCCAGCAGCTTGGCTAGCGGGGGGAATATATATGAGCAGTTCTTC	CASSLASGGNIYEQFF
TRBV9	-	TRBJ1-3	few	TGTGCCAGCAGCCCACGGATCGGGAGGGGAAACACCATATATTTT	CASSPRIGRGNTIYF
TRBV9	TRBD2	TRBJ2-1	-	TGTGCCAGCGGGAACGGACTAGCGGGGGCTTACAATGAGCAGTTCTTC	CASGNGLAGAYNEQFF
TRBV11-3	-	TRBJ2-2	-	TGTGCCAGCAGCCCCGGTCCTACCGGGGAGCTGTTTTTT	CASSPGPTGELFF
TRBV10-2	-	TRBJ2-7	-	TGCGCCAGCAGTGACAGGTTAGACTACGAGCAGTACTTC	CASSDRLDYEQYF
TRBV15	TRBD1	TRBJ2-7	-	TGTGCCACCAGCAGAAATGTGGGACAGGGGACTACCTACGAGCAGTACTTC	CATSRNVGQGTTYEQYF
TRBV27	TRBD1	TRBJ2-3	once	TGTGCCAGCAGGCCACAGGGGCGGATAGATACGCAGTATTTT	CASRPQGRIDTQYF
TRBV6-5	TRBD1	TRBJ1-2	-	TGTGCCGGCAGTTTGTCGGGACAGGGCAACTATGGCTACACCTTC	CAGSLSGQGNYGYTF
TRBV29-1	TRBD1	TRBJ2-1	-	TGCAGCGTTGAAGAAGGAAGACAGGGGGTTGGGGAGCAGTTCTTC	CSVEEGRQGVGEQFF
TRBV7-3	-	TRBJ2-2	-	TGTGCCAGCAGCTTATATCAGGGGACCGGGGAGCTGTTTTTT	CASSLYQGTGELFF
TRBV7-6	-	TRBJ2-5	-	TGTGCCAGCAGCTTAGCGTTGACAACCTACCAAGAGACCCAGTACTTC	CASSLALTTYQETQYF
TRBV6-5	-	TRBJ1-1	-	TGTGCCAGCAGTTACGCGGGGGCCGGAGTGAGCACTGAAGCTTTCTTT	CASSYAGAGVSTEAFF
TRBV27	-	TRBJ2-1	-	TGTGCCAGCAGCCAAGGGGCGGATGGATGGGCTGAGCAGTTCTTC	CASSQGADGWAEQFF
TRBV7-9	TRBD1	TRBJ1-2	-	TGTGCCAGCAGCCTAGACGGGGGACAGGGGATTTATGGCTACACCTTC	CASSLDGGQGIYGYTF
TRBV4-1	-	TRBJ2-3	-	TGCGCCAGCAGCGAGGGGGGGAATACAGATACGCAGTATTTT	CASSEGGNTDTQYF
TRBV19	TRBD1	TRBJ1-5	-	TGTGCCAGTAGTATCGGACAGGGCAATCAGCCCCAGCATTTT	CASSIGQGNQPQHF
TRBV29-1	-	TRBJ2-7	once	TGCAGCGTTGCAGAAGGAACCAGCCAGGGGACCTACGAGCAGTACTTC	CSVAEGTSQGTYEQYF
TRBV19	TRBD1	TRBJ1-5	few	TGTGCCAGTAGTATGGGGACAGGGGGTAAGCCCCAGCATTTT	CASSMGTGGKPQHF
TRBV29-1	-	TRBJ2-7	-	TGCAGCGCCGGAGACCCCTACGAGCAGTACTTC	CSAGDPYEQYF
TRBV4-2	TRBD2	TRBJ2-3	-	TGTGCCAGCACCAAAGCCCCGGCTAGCGGGGGAAGAGATACGCAGTATTTT	CASTKAPASGGRDTQYF
TRBV10-3	TRBD2	TRBJ2-1	-	TGTGCCATCAGTGAGTCGGTTAGCGGGGGTGTGGATGAGCAGTTCTTC	CAISESVSGGVDEQFF
TRBV25-1	TRBD1	TRBJ1-4	-	TGTGCCAGCAGTGGTGGGACAGGGGATGAAAAACTGTTTTTT	CASSGGTGDEKLFF
TRBV9	-	TRBJ1-1	once	TGTGCCAGCAGCGTAGCAGGGGCGAACACTGAAGCTTTCTTT	CASSVAGANTEAFF